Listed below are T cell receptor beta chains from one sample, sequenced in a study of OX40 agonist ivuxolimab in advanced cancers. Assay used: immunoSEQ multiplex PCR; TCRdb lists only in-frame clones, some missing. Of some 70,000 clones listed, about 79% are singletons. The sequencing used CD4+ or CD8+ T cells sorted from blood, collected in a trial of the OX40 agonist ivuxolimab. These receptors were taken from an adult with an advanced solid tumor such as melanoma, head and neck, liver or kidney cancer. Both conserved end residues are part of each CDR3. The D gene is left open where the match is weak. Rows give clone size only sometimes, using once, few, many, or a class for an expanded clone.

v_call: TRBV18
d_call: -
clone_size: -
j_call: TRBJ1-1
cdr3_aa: CASSPVPAGTEAFF
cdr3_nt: TGTGCCAGCTCACCAGTGCCAGCGGGCACTGAAGCTTTCTTT

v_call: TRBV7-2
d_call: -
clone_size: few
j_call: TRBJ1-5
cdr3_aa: CASSRWSTQYSNQPQHF
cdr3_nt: TGTGCCAGCAGCCGATGGAGCACGCAGTATAGCAATCAGCCCCAGCATTTT

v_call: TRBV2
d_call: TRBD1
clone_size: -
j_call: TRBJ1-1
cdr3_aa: CAGGTGWVTEAFF
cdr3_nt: TGTGCCGGAGGGACAGGGTGGGTCACTGAAGCTTTCTTT

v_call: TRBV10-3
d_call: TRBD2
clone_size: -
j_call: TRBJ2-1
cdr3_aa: CAISDLRRGGGNEQFF
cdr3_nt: TGTGCCATCAGTGATCTCCGGCGGGGGGGCGGGAATGAGCAGTTCTTC

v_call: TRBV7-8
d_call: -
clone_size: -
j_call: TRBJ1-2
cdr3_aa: CASSGAPYGYTF
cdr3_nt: TGTGCCAGCTCTGGGGCCCCCTATGGCTACACCTTC

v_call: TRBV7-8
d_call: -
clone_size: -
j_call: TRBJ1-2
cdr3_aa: CASSQSGYGYTF
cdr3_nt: TGTGCCAGCAGTCAGAGTGGGTATGGCTACACCTTC

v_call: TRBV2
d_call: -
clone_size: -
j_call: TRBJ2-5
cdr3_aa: CASSYNQETQYF
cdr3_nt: TGTGCCAGCAGCTACAACCAAGAGACCCAGTACTTC

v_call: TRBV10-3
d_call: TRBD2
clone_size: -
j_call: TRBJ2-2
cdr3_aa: CAISALAGDTGELFF
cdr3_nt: TGTGCCATCAGTGCCTTAGCGGGGGACACCGGGGAGCTGTTTTTT

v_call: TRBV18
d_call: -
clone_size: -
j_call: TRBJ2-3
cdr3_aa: CASSPQGDTQYF
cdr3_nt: TGTGCCAGCTCACCGCAGGGAGATACGCAGTATTTT

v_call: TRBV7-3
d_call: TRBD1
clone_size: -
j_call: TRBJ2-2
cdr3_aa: CATHSGQARTGELFF
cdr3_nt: TGTGCCACCCATTCGGGACAGGCGCGGACCGGGGAGCTGTTTTTT

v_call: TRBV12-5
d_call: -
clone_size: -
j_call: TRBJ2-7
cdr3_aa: CASGLEGGSNEQYF
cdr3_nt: TGTGCTAGTGGTTTGGAGGGGGGCTCTAACGAGCAGTACTTC

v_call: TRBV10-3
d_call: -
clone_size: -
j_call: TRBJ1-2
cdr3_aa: CAISEDGSYGYTF
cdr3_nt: TGTGCCATCAGTGAGGACGGAAGCTATGGCTACACCTTC

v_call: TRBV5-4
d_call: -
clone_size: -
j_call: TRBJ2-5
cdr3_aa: CASSLDRRETQYF
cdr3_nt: TGTGCCAGCAGCTTGGACAGACGGGAGACCCAGTACTTC

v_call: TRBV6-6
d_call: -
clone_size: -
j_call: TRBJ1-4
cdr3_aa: CASSYGGFDEKLFF
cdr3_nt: TGTGCCAGCAGTTACGGGGGGTTCGATGAAAAACTGTTTTTT

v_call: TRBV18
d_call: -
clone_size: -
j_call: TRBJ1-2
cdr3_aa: CASSLRTPNEGGYTF
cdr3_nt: TGTGCCAGCTCCCTTCGGACACCGAATGAAGGGGGCTACACCTTC

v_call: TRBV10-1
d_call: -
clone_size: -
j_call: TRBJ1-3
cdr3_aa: CASRGVDSGNTIYF
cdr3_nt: TGCGCCAGTCGGGGCGTGGACTCTGGAAACACCATATATTTT

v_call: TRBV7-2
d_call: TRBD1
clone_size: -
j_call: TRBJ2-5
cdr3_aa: CASSKRQGGETQYF
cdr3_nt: TGTGCCAGCAGCAAACGACAGGGTGGGGAGACCCAGTACTTC

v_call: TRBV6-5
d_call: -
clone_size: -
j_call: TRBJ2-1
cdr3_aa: CASSYEEGAGNEQFF
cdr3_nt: TGTGCCAGCAGTTACGAGGAGGGGGCAGGTAATGAGCAGTTCTTC

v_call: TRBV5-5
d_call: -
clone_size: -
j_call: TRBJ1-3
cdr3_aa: CASSPTQGRSGNTIYF
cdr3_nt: TGTGCCAGCAGCCCGACCCAGGGGCGCTCTGGAAACACCATATATTTT

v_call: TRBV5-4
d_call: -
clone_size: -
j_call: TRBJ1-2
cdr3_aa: CASGWPYSDYGYTF
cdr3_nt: TGTGCCAGCGGTTGGCCATATAGTGACTATGGCTACACCTTC

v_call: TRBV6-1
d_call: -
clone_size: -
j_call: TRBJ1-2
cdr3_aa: CASSFQGLKGYTF
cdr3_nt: TGTGCCAGCAGTTTTCAGGGGCTTAAAGGCTACACCTTC

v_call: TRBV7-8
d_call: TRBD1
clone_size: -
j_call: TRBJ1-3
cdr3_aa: CASSFKGTANSGNTIYF
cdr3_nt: TGTGCCAGCAGCTTTAAAGGGACAGCAAACTCTGGAAACACCATATATTTT

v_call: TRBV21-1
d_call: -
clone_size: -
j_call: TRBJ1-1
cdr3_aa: CASTPTRGKPFF
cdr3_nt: TGTGCCAGCACCCCGACGCGTGGTAAGCCTTTCTTT

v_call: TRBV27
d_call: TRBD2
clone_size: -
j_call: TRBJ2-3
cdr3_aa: CASSPRGLAGGTDTQYF
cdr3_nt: TGTGCCAGCAGTCCGCGTGGACTAGCGGGGGGCACAGATACGCAGTATTTT

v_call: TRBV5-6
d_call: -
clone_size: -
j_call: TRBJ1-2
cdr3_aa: CASSLSGPSYGYTF
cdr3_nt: TGTGCCAGCAGCTTATCTGGACCAAGCTATGGCTACACCTTC

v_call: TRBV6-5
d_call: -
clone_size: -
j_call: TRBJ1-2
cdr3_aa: CASSYSRGRGYGYTF
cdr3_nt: TGTGCCAGCAGTTACTCGCGGGGGAGGGGGTATGGCTACACCTTC

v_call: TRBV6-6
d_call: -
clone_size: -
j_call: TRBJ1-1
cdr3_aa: CATAEVGSNTEAFF
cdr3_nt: TGTGCCACCGCTGAGGTAGGCTCGAACACTGAAGCTTTCTTT

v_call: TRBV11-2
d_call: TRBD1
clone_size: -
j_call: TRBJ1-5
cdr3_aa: CASSSVRGNQPQHF
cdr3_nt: TGTGCCAGCAGCTCCGTCAGGGGGAATCAGCCCCAGCATTTT

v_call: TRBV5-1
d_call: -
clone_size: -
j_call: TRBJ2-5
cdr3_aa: CASSLASSGETQYF
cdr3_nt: TGCGCCAGCAGCTTGGCCTCCAGTGGAGAGACCCAGTACTTC

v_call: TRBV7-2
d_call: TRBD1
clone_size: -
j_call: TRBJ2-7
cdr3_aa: CASSLDRASYEQYF
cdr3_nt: TGTGCCAGCAGCTTGGACAGGGCCTCCTACGAGCAGTACTTC

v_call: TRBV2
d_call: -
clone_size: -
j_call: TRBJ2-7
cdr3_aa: CASSERGRQSYEQYF
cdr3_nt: TGTGCCAGCAGTGAACGGGGGCGACAGTCCTACGAGCAGTACTTC

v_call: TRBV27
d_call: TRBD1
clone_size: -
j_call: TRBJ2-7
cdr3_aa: CASSGPDRGRNEQYF
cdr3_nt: TGTGCCAGCAGTGGACCGGACAGGGGGCGTAACGAGCAGTACTTC

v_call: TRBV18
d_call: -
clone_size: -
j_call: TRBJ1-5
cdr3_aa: CASSPPTAQKQPQHF
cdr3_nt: TGTGCCAGCTCACCACCGACGGCCCAGAAGCAGCCCCAGCATTTT

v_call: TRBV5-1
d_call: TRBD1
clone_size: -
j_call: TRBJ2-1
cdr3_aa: CASSSKPTGGDYNEQFF
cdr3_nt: TGCGCCAGCAGCTCTAAACCTACAGGGGGCGATTACAATGAGCAGTTCTTC

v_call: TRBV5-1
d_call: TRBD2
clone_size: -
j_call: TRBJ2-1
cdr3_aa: CASSTGLAGYNEQFF
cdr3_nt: TGCGCCAGCAGCACTGGACTAGCGGGATACAATGAGCAGTTCTTC

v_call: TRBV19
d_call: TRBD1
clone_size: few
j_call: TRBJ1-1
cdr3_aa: CASSIDGTGGTEAFF
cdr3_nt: TGTGCCAGTAGTATCGATGGGACAGGGGGCACTGAAGCTTTCTTT

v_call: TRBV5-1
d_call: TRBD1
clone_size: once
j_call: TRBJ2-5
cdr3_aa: CASSSQGDGETQYF
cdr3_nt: TGCGCCAGCAGCTCACAGGGGGACGGAGAGACCCAGTACTTC

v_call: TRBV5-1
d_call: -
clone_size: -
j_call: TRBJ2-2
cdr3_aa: CASSLVPGELFF
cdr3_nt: TGCGCCAGCAGCCTGGTGCCCGGGGAGCTGTTTTTT

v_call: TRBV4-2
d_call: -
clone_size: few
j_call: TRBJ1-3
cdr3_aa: CASSQEGAGNTIYF
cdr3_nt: TGTGCCAGCAGCCAAGAGGGGGCTGGAAACACCATATATTTT

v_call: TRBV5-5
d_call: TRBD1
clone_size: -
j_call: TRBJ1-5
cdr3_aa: CASSPDRDQPQHF
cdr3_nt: TGTGCCAGCAGCCCGGACAGGGATCAGCCCCAGCATTTT

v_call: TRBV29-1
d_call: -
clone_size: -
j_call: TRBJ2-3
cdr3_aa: CSVAVGGSTDTQYF
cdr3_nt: TGCAGCGTTGCTGTGGGGGGTAGCACAGATACGCAGTATTTT

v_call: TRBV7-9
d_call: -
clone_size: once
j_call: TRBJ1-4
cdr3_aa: CASSLGETASATNEKLFF
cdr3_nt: TGTGCCAGCAGCTTAGGGGAAACGGCCTCTGCAACTAATGAAAAACTGTTTTTT

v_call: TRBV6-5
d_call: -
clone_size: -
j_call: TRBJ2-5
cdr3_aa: CASSRTAKETQYF
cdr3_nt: TGTGCCAGCAGCAGGACAGCTAAAGAGACCCAGTACTTC

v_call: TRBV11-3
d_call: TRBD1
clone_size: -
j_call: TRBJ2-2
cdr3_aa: CASSLEQGAVTGELFF
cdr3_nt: TGTGCCAGCAGCTTAGAACAGGGGGCCGTGACCGGGGAGCTGTTTTTT

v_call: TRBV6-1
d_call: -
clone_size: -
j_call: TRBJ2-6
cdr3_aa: CASSQNWGANVLTF
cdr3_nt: TGTGCCAGCAGTCAGAATTGGGGGGCCAACGTCCTGACTTTC

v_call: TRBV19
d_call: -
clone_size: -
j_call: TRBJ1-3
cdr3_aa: CASSYTTGRSGNTIYF
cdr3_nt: TGTGCCAGTAGTTACACGACAGGCCGCTCTGGAAACACCATATATTTT

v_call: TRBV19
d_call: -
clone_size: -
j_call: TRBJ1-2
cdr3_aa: CASSTTAIYGYTF
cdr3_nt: TGTGCCAGTAGTACGACAGCGATCTATGGCTACACCTTC

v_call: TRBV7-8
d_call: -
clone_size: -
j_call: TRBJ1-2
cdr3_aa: CASSSQQGYGYTF
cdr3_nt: TGTGCCAGCAGCTCCCAACAGGGTTATGGCTACACCTTC

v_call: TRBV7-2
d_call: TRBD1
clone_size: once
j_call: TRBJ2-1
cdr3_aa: CASSLGGQGANEQFF
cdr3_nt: TGTGCCAGCAGCTTAGGGGGACAGGGGGCGAATGAGCAGTTCTTC

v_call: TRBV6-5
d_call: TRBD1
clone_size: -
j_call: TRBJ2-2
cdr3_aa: CASKGQGRSGELFF
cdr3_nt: TGTGCCAGCAAGGGACAGGGGAGGTCCGGGGAGCTGTTTTTT

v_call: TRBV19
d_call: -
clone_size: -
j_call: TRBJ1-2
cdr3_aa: CASRGGQGRNYGYTF
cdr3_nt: TGTGCCAGTAGGGGAGGGCAGGGTCGGAACTATGGCTACACCTTC

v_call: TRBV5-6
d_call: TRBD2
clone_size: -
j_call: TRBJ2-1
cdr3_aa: CASSFGLAGDQFF
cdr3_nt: TGTGCCAGCAGCTTTGGGTTAGCGGGGGATCAGTTCTTC

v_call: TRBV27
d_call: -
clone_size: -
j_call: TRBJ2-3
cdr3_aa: CASSLNLGAYTDTQYF
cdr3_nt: TGTGCCAGCAGTTTAAATCTAGGGGCCTACACAGATACGCAGTATTTT

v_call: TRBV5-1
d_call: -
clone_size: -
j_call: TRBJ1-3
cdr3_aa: CASSLGSGNTIYF
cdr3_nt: TGCGCCAGCAGTTTGGGCTCTGGAAACACCATATATTTT

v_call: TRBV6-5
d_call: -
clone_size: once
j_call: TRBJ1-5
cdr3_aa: CASSYSNSPSNQPQHF
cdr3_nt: TGTGCCAGCAGTTACTCGAACAGCCCCTCTAATCAGCCCCAGCATTTT

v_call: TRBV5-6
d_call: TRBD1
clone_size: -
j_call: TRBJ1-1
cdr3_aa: CASSLAGQGALKAFF
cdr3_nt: TGTGCCAGCAGCTTGGCAGGACAGGGCGCTCTTAAGGCTTTCTTT

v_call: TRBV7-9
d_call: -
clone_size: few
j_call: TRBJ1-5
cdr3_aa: CASSPAMGGSNQPQHF
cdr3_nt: TGTGCCAGCAGCCCTGCTATGGGGGGCAGCAATCAGCCCCAGCATTTT

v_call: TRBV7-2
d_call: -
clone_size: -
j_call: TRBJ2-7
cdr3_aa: CASSFYHEQYF
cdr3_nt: TGTGCCAGCAGCTTCTACCACGAGCAGTACTTC

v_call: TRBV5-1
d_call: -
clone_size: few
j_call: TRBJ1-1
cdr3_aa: CASSLSTGNTEAFF
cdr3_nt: TGCGCCAGCAGCTTGTCGACAGGGAACACTGAAGCTTTCTTT

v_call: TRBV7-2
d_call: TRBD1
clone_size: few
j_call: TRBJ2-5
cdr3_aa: CASSLQGEETQYF
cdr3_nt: TGTGCCAGCAGCTTGCAGGGGGAAGAGACCCAGTACTTC